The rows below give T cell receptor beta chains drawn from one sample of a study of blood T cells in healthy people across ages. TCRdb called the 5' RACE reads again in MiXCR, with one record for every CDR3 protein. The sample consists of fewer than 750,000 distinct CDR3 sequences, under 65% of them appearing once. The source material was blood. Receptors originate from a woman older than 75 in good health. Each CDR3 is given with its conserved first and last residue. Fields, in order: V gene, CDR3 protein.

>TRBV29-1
CSVDRTGKTPTVTQYF
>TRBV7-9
CASSTLQGNYGYTF
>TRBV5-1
CASSSGPTGNSYNSPLHF
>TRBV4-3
CASSQGQTSGRRREQFF
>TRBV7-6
CASSLAESPTDTQYF
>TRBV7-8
CASRNRGGIQYF
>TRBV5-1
CASSSDRGTQYF
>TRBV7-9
CASSLKLAGETQFF
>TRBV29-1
CSVWRGGSTETQYF
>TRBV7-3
CASSLINPGTAPYYEQYF
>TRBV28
CASTGETETQYF
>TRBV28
CASSSRGLGGNQPQHF
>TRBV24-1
CATSDSSVTGGTQYF
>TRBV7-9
CATSRVNTEAFF
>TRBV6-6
CASRSLSVRAFF
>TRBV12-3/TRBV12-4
CASSLATGNEQFF
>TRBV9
CASSPLDGETQYF
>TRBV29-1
CSVEWADTQYF
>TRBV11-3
CASSQNGGFPVEQYF
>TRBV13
CASSLEGERSETQYF
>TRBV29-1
CSARTGFNEQYF
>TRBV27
CASSPTGLAYEQFF
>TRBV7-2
CASSFRFWASRTGELFF